Below, 5 T cell receptor beta chains from the same sample are listed, as sequenced in a study of T cell repertoires in cytomegalovirus infection. TCRdb recomputed calls from the reads with MiXCR, one row per CDR3 protein. The table includes some 500,000 distinct CDR3 sequences, under 45% detected once. For these receptors, no antigen is known. Sequencing used cultured PBMCs, obtained from culture after CMV antigen stimulation. Receptors were obtained from a human donor in good health (CMV status not recorded). Some clones in this sample may be carry-over from other donors' samples.

The chain joins TRBV5-1 to TRBJ2-1, with 8 bases that match TRBD2. With 4 bases clipped from V and 4 bases from J, the junction kept 16 bases outside the gene matches. The CDR3 has 18 amino acids. The germline gives CDR1 SGHRS, CDR2 YFSETQ. The CDR3 reads CASSQRRDGSGTYNEQFF. The CDR3 coding sequence is TGCGCCAGCAGCCAACGAAGAGACGGTAGCGGGACATACAATGAGCAGTTCTTC.

J is TRBJ2-7 and V is TRBV11-2; D is ambiguous. Looked up from germline, CDR1 is SGHAT and CDR2 is FQNNGV. V was cut by 0 bases and J by 2 bases, with 11 bases left in between. This CDR3 has 15 residues. CDR3 sequence reads: CASSLDHLGAYEQYF. CDR3 nucleotide sequence: TGTGCCAGCAGCTTAGATCACCTCGGAGCCTACGAGCAGTACTTC.

This clonotype was seen a few times. The chain has TRBV20-1 and TRBJ2-5; 9 nucleotides align to TRBD2. The CDR3 is made up of 14 amino acids. Germline V gene data show CDR1 as DFQATT and CDR2 as SNEGSKA (reference sequence). J was trimmed by 4 bases and V by 3 bases; bases with no gene match: 6. The CDR3 is CSARREGFPETQYF. CDR3 DNA sequence: TGCAGTGCTAGGCGGGAGGGGTTCCCAGAGACCCAGTACTTC.

The chain links TRBV18 to TRBJ1-2; D gene ambiguous. The CDR3 has 15 amino acids. Germline values: CDR1 KGHSH, CDR2 LQKENI. V was trimmed by 2 bases and J by 2 bases, leaving 12 bases between them. CDR3 in amino acids: CASSPYTVFNYGYTF. The CDR3 bases are TGTGCCAGCTCACCATATACGGTCTTCAACTATGGCTACACCTTC.

This clonotype was counted between two and nine times. Germline and junction disagree at one end, which may indicate a read error. This rearrangement joins TRBV7-2 to TRBJ2-7; 9 bases align to TRBD1. Germline assignment: CDR1 SGHTA and CDR2 FQGNSA. The CDR3 length is 16 residues. The CDR3 here is CASSPGWDRVSHEQYF. CDR3 DNA sequence: TGTGCCAGCAGCCCAGGGTGGGACAGGGTCTCCCACGAGCAGTACTTC.